A single sample is the source of the 14 T cell receptor beta chains below, sequenced in a study of PD-L1 blockade in urothelial cancer. Here immunoSEQ multiplex PCR was the method, and the copy in TCRdb shows in-frame clones only, minus some. The sample carries some 71,000 clones, around four fifths recorded once. As for time point: pretreatment peripheral blood. This specimen consisted of PBMCs, obtained around atezolizumab (anti-PD-L1) treatment. All receptors derive from a man in his forties with urothelial cancer.

As DNA, the CDR3 is TGTGCCAGCAACAAATTGGACAGGGAGGCCGAGACCCAGTACTTC. This gives the protein CASNKLDREAETQYF. The rearrangement uses TRBV5-6 and TRBJ2-5; 8 positions match TRBD1. Germline-derived CDR1 and CDR2 are SGHDT and YYEEEE. The CDR3 loop spans 15 amino acids. The ends lost 6 bases at V and 5 bases at J; junction bases unmatched: 12.

This chain uses TRBV29-1 with TRBJ2-7; TRBD2 might be the D (5 bases). The V gene's germline CDR1 is SQVTM and CDR2 ANQGSEA. V lost 2 bases, J lost 0 bases, and 14 bases lay in between. The CDR3 has 15 amino acids. The CDR3 reads CSVETNGVTSYEQYF. In DNA form, the CDR3 reads TGCAGCGTTGAAACTAACGGGGTCACCTCCTACGAGCAGTACTTC.

This chain uses TRBV4-2 with TRBJ2-3; no clear D. Germline-derived CDR1 and CDR2 are LGHNA and YNFKEQ. The CDR3 is made up of 15 amino acids. The V end was cut by 6 bases, the J end by 3 bases, with 16 bases between. CDR3 residues: CASRPLDTMTDTQYF. For the CDR3, the DNA is TGTGCCAGCAGACCACTCGATACTATGACAGATACGCAGTATTTT.

The V gene is TRBV18, the J gene TRBJ2-7; 8 nucleotides match TRBD2. This CDR3 has 15 residues. CDR1 and CDR2 (germline): KGHSH, LQKENI. J lost 7 bases, V lost 6 bases, and 14 bases had no gene match. Written as DNA, the CDR3 is TGTGCCAGCTCCCCTGGACAGAGCGGGAGTGGGGAGCAGTACTTC. Translation: CASSPGQSGSGEQYF.

The chain carries TRBV13 and TRBJ1-1; a possible D gene is TRBD1 (6 bases). Germline CDR1 and CDR2: PRHDT and FYEKMQ (reference sequence). This CDR3 is 14 amino acids long. Trimming removed 5 bases at V and 5 bases at J, with 15 bases between. DNA for the CDR3: TGTGCCAGCAGCCATGAAGGGGACACTACTGAAGCTTTCTTT. Translating gives CASSHEGDTTEAFF.

J is TRBJ2-7 and V is TRBV29-1; 9 bases are a match to TRBD2. The CDR3 length is 14 residues. The V segment lost 4 bases and the J segment 3 bases; nucleotides outside the gene matches: 7. CDR1 and CDR2 from the germline V gene are SQVTM and ANQGSEA. CDR3: CSVVGLAGNYEQYF. The CDR3 bases are TGCAGCGTTGTCGGGCTAGCGGGGAACTACGAGCAGTACTTC.

The chain carries TRBV9 and TRBJ2-3; 9 bases are shared with TRBD1. From germline, CDR1 is SGDLS and CDR2 YYNGEE. The V gene end was trimmed by 4 bases and the J gene end by 5 bases; junction bases not matched to a gene: 14. This CDR3 is built from 17 residues. CDR3 coding DNA: TGTGCCAGCAGCCCTACGACGGGACAGGGCGTTGGAGATACGCAGTATTTT. This sequence encodes CASSPTTGQGVGDTQYF.

The gene calls are TRBV28 and TRBJ1-1, with D maybe TRBD1 (5 bases). The CDR3 is 15 amino acids. Deletions cut 6 bases from V and 8 bases from J, with 22 bases between. Germline lookup yields CDR1 MDHEN and CDR2 SYDVKM. The CDR3, as DNA: TGTGCCAGCAGATCCAAACCCCCCCAGGGAATGGAAGCTTTCTTT. It specifies CASRSKPPQGMEAFF.

The DNA for the CDR3 is TGTGCCAGCAGCTTAGGGACAGGCCCGGACACCATATATTTT. Protein product: CASSLGTGPDTIYF. The rearrangement uses TRBV7-2 and TRBJ1-3; 7 bases match TRBD1. Per the germline V gene, CDR1 is SGHTA and CDR2 is FQGNSA. CDR3 length: 14 residues. With 1 base clipped from V and 8 bases from J, the junction kept 5 bases outside the gene matches.

The chain's CDR3 is CASSLGTSGRADSYNEQFF. The CDR3 nucleotides read TGCGCCAGCAGCTTGGGCACTAGCGGGAGAGCAGACTCCTACAATGAGCAGTTCTTC. This chain uses TRBV5-1 with TRBJ2-1; 11 bases are a match to TRBD2. With V trimmed by 0 bases and J by 0 bases, 8 bases remained unmatched. The CDR3 has 19 amino acids. Germline lookup yields CDR1 SGHRS and CDR2 YFSETQ.

This chain links TRBV28 with TRBJ2-5; no clear D. Per the germline V gene, CDR1 is MDHEN and CDR2 is SYDVKM. The CDR3 has 14 residues. With 5 bases removed from V and 1 base from J, the gap between germline ends came to 11 bases. The DNA for the CDR3 is TGTGCCAGCAGTCCCGGGTGGGTCCAAGAGACCCAGTACTTC. Encoded protein: CASSPGWVQETQYF.

The gene calls are TRBV28 and TRBJ1-5; a weak D match, TRBD1 (5 bases). The CDR3 spans 16 residues. Germline V gives CDR1 MDHEN, CDR2 SYDVKM. The germline V and J ends were trimmed by 6 bases and 13 bases, with 28 bases remaining between them. CDR3 protein: CASSQPRGLAIGIQHF. Written as DNA, the CDR3 is TGTGCCAGCAGCCAGCCTAGGGGCCTTGCGATAGGTATTCAGCATTTT.

The chain links TRBV5-5 to TRBJ2-1, with D possibly TRBD2 on 6 matching bases. The germline V and J ends were trimmed by 2 bases and 9 bases, with 15 bases remaining between them. Germline CDR1 SGHKS, CDR2 YYEKEE (reference sequence). The CDR3 has 14 residues. The CDR3 loop reads CASSFGTGRSEQFF. The CDR3 region has the DNA TGTGCCAGCAGCTTTGGGACTGGGCGAAGTGAGCAGTTCTTC.

The V call is TRBV28, the J call TRBJ2-3; no clear D gene. CDR1 and CDR2 from the germline V gene are MDHEN and SYDVKM. The CDR3 extends over 12 amino acids. The V end lost 6 bases, the J end lost 6 bases, and 10 bases lay between the germline ends. The CDR3 coding sequence is TGTGCCAGCAGGTCGAGGTGGGATACGCAGTATTTT. Its translation is CASRSRWDTQYF.